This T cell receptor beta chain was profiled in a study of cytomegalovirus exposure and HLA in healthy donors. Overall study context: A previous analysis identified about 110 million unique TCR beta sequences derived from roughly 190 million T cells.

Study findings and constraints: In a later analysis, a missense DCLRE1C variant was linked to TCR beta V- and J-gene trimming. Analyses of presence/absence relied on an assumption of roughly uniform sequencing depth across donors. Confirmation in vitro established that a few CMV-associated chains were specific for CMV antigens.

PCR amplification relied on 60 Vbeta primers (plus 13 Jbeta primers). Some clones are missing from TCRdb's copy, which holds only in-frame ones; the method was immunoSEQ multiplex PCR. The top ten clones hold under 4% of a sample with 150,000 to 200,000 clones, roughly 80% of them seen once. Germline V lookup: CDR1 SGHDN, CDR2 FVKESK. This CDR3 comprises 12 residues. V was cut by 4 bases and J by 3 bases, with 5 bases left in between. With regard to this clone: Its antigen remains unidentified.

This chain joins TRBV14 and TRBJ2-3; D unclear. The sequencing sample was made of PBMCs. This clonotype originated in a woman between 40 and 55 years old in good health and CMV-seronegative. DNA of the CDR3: TGTGCCAGCAGCCGCAGGACAGATACGCAGTATTTT. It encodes CASSRRTDTQYF.